These 29 T cell receptor beta chains originate from one sample sequenced in a study of T cell responses to AZD1222 COVID-19 vaccine. The assay was immunoSEQ multiplex PCR, and TCRdb's table has in-frame clones only and misses some. This table has 110,000 to 150,000 clones, 92% appearing once. Sequencing was performed on peripheral blood, taken on day 0 of AZD1222 vaccination. These receptors came from an adult in good health.

The V call is TRBV27, the J call TRBJ2-7, with D maybe TRBD2 (5 bases). This CDR3 region has 15 residues. Per germline, CDR1 MNHEY and CDR2 SMNVEV (reference sequence). V gave up 5 bases and J gave up 4 bases, with 18 bases separating them. CDR3 sequence (DNA): TGTGCCAGCAGTAATGACGGGATAGGAAGTTACGAGCAGTACTTC. This sequence encodes CASSNDGIGSYEQYF.

The chain employs TRBV7-2 and TRBJ1-1, with D possibly TRBD1 on 6 matching bases. The CDR3 extends over 16 amino acids. Germline values: CDR1 SGHTA, CDR2 FQGNSA. Deletions cut 5 bases from V and 0 bases from J, with 16 bases between. CDR3: CASSPTGHLLNTEAFF. The DNA for the CDR3 is TGTGCCAGCAGCCCCACGGGACACCTCTTGAACACTGAAGCTTTCTTT.

The genes are TRBV7-8 and TRBJ2-1; 8 nucleotides line up with TRBD2. This CDR3 is 16 amino acids long. The germline V gene has CDR1 SGHVS and CDR2 FQNEAQ. Trimming at V came to 7 bases and at J to 9 bases, leaving 17 bases not matched to a gene. In nucleotides, the CDR3 is TGTGCCAGCACCCAAGGCGGCGGGAGGAGGGTCACTGAGCAGTTCTTC. As protein: CASTQGGGRRVTEQFF.

The V gene is TRBV5-4, the J gene TRBJ2-1; the D gene is possibly TRBD2 (6 bases). The CDR3 is 16 amino acids. The germline V gene encodes CDR1 SGHNT and CDR2 YYREEE (reference sequence). V was clipped by 0 bases and J by 0 bases, with 10 bases between them. The CDR3 bases are TGTGCCAGCAGCTTGGGCGGGACTCGCTCCTACAATGAGCAGTTCTTC. It specifies CASSLGGTRSYNEQFF.

CDR3 region: CASSPPGRRGETQYF. The CDR3 DNA is TGTGCCAGCAGCCCCCCCGGGAGGAGGGGAGAGACCCAGTACTTC. The chain is built from TRBV14 and TRBJ2-5; 7 nucleotides align to TRBD2. Germline CDR1 reads SGHDN; CDR2 reads FVKESK. V lost 4 bases, J lost 4 bases, and 9 bases stayed unmatched. This CDR3 has 15 residues.

The CDR3 DNA reads TGTGCCAGCAGCCTCGGACGGGGGGAAGTTGGGCAAGAGACCCAGTACTTC. Translation: CASSLGRGEVGQETQYF. The chain has TRBV5-8 and TRBJ2-5; 7 bases fit TRBD2. CDR1 SGHTS and CDR2 YDEGEE come from the germline V gene. The V segment lost 4 bases and the J segment 2 bases; nucleotides outside the gene matches: 14. This CDR3 region has 17 residues.

V and J are TRBV5-5 and TRBJ2-3, with TRBD2 identical over 10 bases. Germline V gives CDR1 SGHKS, CDR2 YYEKEE (reference sequence). The CDR3 sequence is 16 residues long. V shed 0 bases, J shed 6 bases, and the junction held 7 bases outside the gene matches. CDR3 amino acids: CASSLGLAGVGDTQYF. The CDR3 coding sequence is TGTGCCAGCAGCTTGGGTCTAGCGGGAGTAGGGGATACGCAGTATTTT. The full variable domain, completed using reference TRBV5-5 and TRBJ2-3, is DAGVTQSPTHLIKTRGQQVTLRCSPISGHKSVSWYQQVLGQGPQFIFQYYEKEERGRGNFPDRFSARQFPNYSSELNVNALLLGDSALYLCASSLGLAGVGDTQYFGPGTRLTVL.

This chain joins TRBV6-2 or TRBV6-3 and TRBJ2-2; 11 bases align to TRBD2. In germline, CDR1 is MNHEY, CDR2 SVGEGT. The J segment lost 2 bases and the V segment lost 2 bases, leaving 4 bases of the junction unmatched. The CDR3 length is 17 residues. This CDR3 is CASSYPGLAANTGELFF. Here the CDR3 DNA reads TGTGCCAGCAGTTACCCGGGACTAGCGGCTAACACCGGGGAGCTGTTTTTT.

This rearrangement joins TRBV19 to TRBJ1-4; no clear D. Germline V gene lookup returns CDR1 LNHDA and CDR2 SQIVND (reference sequence). V shed 8 bases and J shed 2 bases, with 15 bases lying between them. This CDR3 is built from 15 residues. The DNA of the CDR3 is TGTGCCAGTGGCCCGATGCCAACCACTAATGAAAAACTGTTTTTT. Amino acids: CASGPMPTTNEKLFF.

This clone was picked up a small number of times. V gene TRBV7-8 combines with J gene TRBJ2-2; 9 bases align to TRBD2. Losses at the gene ends were 5 bases for V and 1 base for J; bases not matched to a gene: 2. This CDR3 is 15 amino acids long. The germline CDR1 and CDR2 sequences are SGHVS and FQNEAQ. The CDR3 nucleotides read TGTGCCAGCAGCCCGACTAGCGGGAACACCGGGGAGCTGTTTTTT. It codes for CASSPTSGNTGELFF.

This chain uses TRBV7-6 with TRBJ2-1, with no clear D. Trimming removed 1 base from V and 5 bases from J, with 12 bases in between. CDR1 and CDR2 from the germline V gene are SGHVS and FNYEAQ. The CDR3 is 15 amino acids. CDR3 sequence reads: CASSLGRVVNNEQFF. CDR3 DNA sequence: TGTGCCAGCAGCTTAGGCCGGGTCGTAAACAATGAGCAGTTCTTC.

The gene calls are TRBV11-2 and TRBJ2-2; the D is unclear. The length of the CDR3 is 14 residues. The V end lost 0 bases, the J end lost 1 base, and 3 bases lay between the germline ends. Germline V gene lookup returns CDR1 SGHAT and CDR2 FQNNGV. CDR3 residues: CASSLEWNTGELFF. The CDR3 DNA reads TGTGCCAGCAGCTTAGAGTGGAACACCGGGGAGCTGTTTTTT.

As for this clone: This specimen includes other DNA sequences encoding the same CDR3. The chain couples TRBV5-1 to TRBJ2-3; D gene ambiguous. CDR1 is SGHRS and CDR2 is YFSETQ in the germline V gene. This CDR3 comprises 12 residues. Between the trimmed V and J ends, which lost 0 bases and 6 bases, there was a span of 5 bases. Written as DNA, the CDR3 is TGCGCCAGCAGCTTGGAAGGGGATACGCAGTATTTT. This codes for CASSLEGDTQYF.

V gene TRBV28 combines with J gene TRBJ1-2, with D unresolved. Germline V lookup: CDR1 MDHEN, CDR2 SYDVKM. V lost 3 bases to trimming and J lost 8 bases, with 13 bases between them. The CDR3 has 13 amino acids. In DNA form, the CDR3 reads TGTGCCAGCAGTTTGAAACCCAGTAGCGGCTACACCTTC. It translates to CASSLKPSSGYTF.

This chain connects TRBV28 to TRBJ2-2; 8 positions match TRBD1. The V gene end was trimmed by 1 base and the J gene end by 1 base; junction bases not matched to a gene: 2. Germline values: CDR1 MDHEN, CDR2 SYDVKM. This CDR3 comprises 16 residues. The CDR3 loop is CASSLFGQGNTGELFF. The CDR3 bases are TGTGCCAGCAGTTTATTTGGACAGGGGAACACCGGGGAGCTGTTTTTT.

The genes are TRBV5-1 and TRBJ1-5; D gene uncertain. Germline V gene sequence: CDR1 SGHRS, CDR2 YFSETQ. Trimming shortened V by 4 bases and J by 6 bases, and 14 bases separated the two germline ends. The CDR3 is 14 residues long. The CDR3 coding sequence is TGCGCCAGCAGCCCCCAAGGTTCGGGTCAGCCCCAGCATTTT. This translates into CASSPQGSGQPQHF.

This clone has a handful of counts. The V call is TRBV19, the J call TRBJ1-5; the D gene is possibly TRBD1 (5 bases). This CDR3 region has 15 residues. Germline CDR1 LNHDA, CDR2 SQIVND (reference sequence). Trimming took 3 bases from V and 6 from J, leaving 15 bases between them. CDR3 amino acids: CASSIRGGPTQPQHF. The CDR3 DNA reads as TGTGCCAGTAGTATTAGGGGAGGCCCAACTCAGCCCCAGCATTTT.

The chain combines TRBV5-4 with TRBJ2-3; the D gene is possibly TRBD2 (6 bases). V was cut by 4 bases and J by 0 bases, with 15 bases left in between. The germline CDR1 and CDR2 sequences are SGHNT and YYREEE (reference sequence). This CDR3 region has 16 residues. The CDR3: CASSPPGSGSTDTQYF. The CDR3 DNA reads TGTGCCAGCAGCCCCCCGGGCAGCGGGAGCACAGATACGCAGTATTTT.

The J gene is TRBJ1-5, the V gene TRBV7-2; TRBD1 might be the D (6 bases). Germline CDR1 SGHTA, CDR2 FQGNSA. Trimming took 1 base from V and 6 from J, leaving 7 bases between them. This CDR3 contains 13 residues. CDR3 loop: CASSLGRGQPQHF. CDR3 DNA: TGTGCCAGCAGCTTAGGCAGGGGTCAGCCCCAGCATTTT.

The chain recombines TRBV2 with TRBJ1-1, with 9 bases matching TRBD1. CDR1 and CDR2 (germline): SNHLY, FYNNEI. This CDR3 comprises 17 residues. J lost 5 bases, V lost 6 bases, and 16 bases had no gene match. CDR3 sequence: CASSKTGGRLGSTEAFF. The CDR3 bases are TGTGCCAGCAGCAAAACAGGGGGCCGGTTAGGGAGTACTGAAGCTTTCTTT. Supplemented by reference TRBV2 and TRBJ1-1, the full variable domain reads EPEVTQTPSHQVTQMGQEVILRCVPISNHLYFYWYRQILGQKVEFLVSFYNNEISEKSEIFDDQFSVERPDGSNFTLKIRSTKLEDSAMYFCASSKTGGRLGSTEAFFGQGTRLTVV.

V gene TRBV27 combines with J gene TRBJ1-4; possible D gene TRBD1, 6 bases. V lost 2 bases to trimming and J lost 7 bases, with 23 bases between them. Germline V gene lookup returns CDR1 MNHEY and CDR2 SMNVEV (reference sequence). There are 18 residues in the CDR3. The CDR3 DNA reads TGTGCCAGCAGTTTAAGGTGGCAGGGGTCGGGGCTTGGTGAAAAACTGTTTTTT. Encoded protein: CASSLRWQGSGLGEKLFF.

This chain connects TRBV2 to TRBJ2-2; D gene unclear. From germline, CDR1 is SNHLY and CDR2 FYNNEI. V lost 7 bases and J lost 6, with 15 bases in between. CDR3 length equals 14 residues. The CDR3 DNA sequence: TGTGCCAGCAAGGCAGCTCGGGCCTCCGGGGAGCTGTTTTTT. Its protein product is CASKAARASGELFF.

CDR3 in DNA: TGTGCCAGCAGTTTAATGCCAGGCGGCTACACCTTC. As protein: CASSLMPGGYTF. This chain links TRBV12-3 or TRBV12-4 with TRBJ1-2; D gene unclear. V shed 2 bases and J shed 8 bases, with 9 bases lying between them. CDR3 length: 12 residues.

The rearrangement joins TRBV30 to TRBJ2-5; D possibly matches TRBD1 or TRBD2 (5 bases each). V was pared by 3 bases and J by 5 bases, with 22 bases between. Germline assignment: CDR1 GTSNPN and CDR2 SVGIG (reference sequence). CDR3 size: 16 residues. The CDR3, as DNA: TGTGCCTGGAGCAGAGGGGCACCTAGTCGGAGGGAGACCCAGTACTTC. Its translation: CAWSRGAPSRRETQYF.

For this clone: Mismatch with germline at one junction end may stem from a read error. J is TRBJ2-4 and V is TRBV5-4; D not certain. The CDR3 extends over 13 amino acids. Germline V gene data show CDR1 as SGHNT and CDR2 as YYREEE (reference sequence). CDR3 nucleotide sequence: TGTGCCAGCAGCGCCTCGGAAATAAACGTTCAGTACTTC. This translates into CASSASEINVQYF.

The rearrangement links TRBV9 to TRBJ2-7; 7 bases align to TRBD2. CDR3 length: 16 amino acids. V gave up 4 bases and J gave up 5 bases; unmatched junction bases: 15. In germline, CDR1 is SGDLS, CDR2 YYNGEE. The DNA for the CDR3 is TGTGCCAGCAGCCCCACCTCGGGTGGACTAGTAAACGAGCAGTACTTC. Its protein product is CASSPTSGGLVNEQYF.

This clone has just one count. The chain carries TRBV27 and TRBJ2-1, with TRBD2 matching over 13 bases. With V trimmed by 4 bases and J by 8 bases, 5 bases remained unmatched. The CDR3 extends over 15 amino acids. CDR1 is MNHEY, CDR2 SMNVEV, per germline (reference sequence). As DNA, the CDR3 is TGTGCCAGCAGTTCACTAGCGGGAGGGCCGCATGAGCAGTTCTTC. It yields the protein CASSSLAGGPHEQFF.

The chain has TRBV6-5 and TRBJ1-6; 7 nucleotides align to TRBD1. Germline CDR1 is MNHEY and CDR2 is SVGAGI. The V and J ends lost 4 bases and 10 bases, in that order; junction bases with no gene match: 7. The CDR3 runs 14 residues. The CDR3 region has the DNA TGTGCCAGCAGTTCCCAGGGGGGCGGATCACCCCTCCACTTT. Translation: CASSSQGGGSPLHF.

CDR3: CASSHQGGKTEAFF. The CDR3 nucleotides are TGTGCCAGCAGCCACCAAGGGGGCAAGACTGAAGCTTTCTTT. V gene TRBV3-1 (or the pseudogene TRBV3-2) combines with J gene TRBJ1-1, with TRBD1 matching over 7 bases. Germline V gene lookup returns CDR1 LGHDT and CDR2 YNNKEL (reference sequence). J was trimmed by 5 bases and V by 3 bases; bases with no gene match: 6. The CDR3 spans 14 residues.